The 21 T cell receptor beta chains in this list originate from one sample, sequenced in a study of OX40 agonist ivuxolimab in advanced cancers. Data came from immunoSEQ multiplex PCR; TCRdb stores just in-frame clones and leaves some out. The table lists tens of thousands of clones, 81% of them singletons. This specimen consisted of CD4+ or CD8+ T cells sorted from blood, obtained in a trial of the OX40 agonist ivuxolimab. The receptors here all came from an adult with an advanced solid tumor such as melanoma, head and neck, liver or kidney cancer.

The V gene is TRBV6-5, the J gene TRBJ1-5; 9 bases agree with TRBD1. J lost 6 bases, V lost 5 bases, and 5 bases had no gene match. This CDR3 is 14 amino acids long. Germline CDR1 and CDR2: MNHEY and SVGAGI. Written as DNA, the CDR3 is TGTGCCAGCAGTGAACAGGGGGCTTTTCAGCCCCAGCATTTT. Protein sequence: CASSEQGAFQPQHF.

By sample share, this clone is medium-sized. V and J are TRBV7-6 and TRBJ2-2; unclear D gene. This CDR3 comprises 14 residues. CDR1 is SGHVS and CDR2 is FNYEAQ in the germline V gene. The V and J ends lost 6 bases and 4 bases respectively, with 12 bases between them. Here the CDR3 DNA reads TGTGCCAGCAGTGAGACGGCGCCCACCGGGGAGCTGTTTTTT. Translation: CASSETAPTGELFF.

The rearrangement uses TRBV9 and TRBJ2-2, with D unclear. Looked up from germline, CDR1 is SGDLS and CDR2 is YYNGEE. The ends were cut back, 1 base at V and 1 base at J, with 14 bases in the middle. The length of the CDR3 is 17 residues. This CDR3 reads CASSVRRDNQNTGELFF. CDR3 nucleotides: TGTGCCAGCAGCGTACGCCGAGACAATCAGAACACCGGGGAGCTGTTTTTT.

This chain's CDR3 is CASSYWGQLPTEAFF. The CDR3 nucleotides read TGTGCCAGCAGCTACTGGGGACAGTTACCCACTGAAGCTTTCTTT. This sequence joins TRBV14 and TRBJ1-1; 7 bases line up with TRBD1. The CDR3 is made up of 15 amino acids. J lost 4 bases, V lost 5 bases, and 10 bases had no gene match. The germline V gene encodes CDR1 SGHDN and CDR2 FVKESK. The whole variable domain, filled in from reference TRBV14 and TRBJ1-1, reads EAGVTQFPSHSVIEKGQTVTLRCDPISGHDNLYWYRRVMGKEIKFLLHFVKESKQDESGMPNNRFLAERTGGTYSTLKVQPAELEDSGVYFCASSYWGQLPTEAFFGQGTRLTVV.

The chain carries TRBV6-5 and TRBJ2-2; D unclear. The CDR3 extends over 13 amino acids. CDR1 and CDR2 (germline): MNHEY, SVGAGI. V was clipped by 2 bases and J by 3 bases, with 4 bases between them. The CDR3 protein is CASSYDHTGELFF. CDR3 sequence (DNA): TGTGCCAGCAGTTACGATCACACCGGGGAGCTGTTTTTT.

This clone was observed a few times. This rearrangement joins TRBV13 to TRBJ1-2; tentative D call: TRBD1 (5 bases). This CDR3 is built from 13 residues. V lost 5 bases and J lost 8, with 15 bases in between. CDR1 PRHDT and CDR2 FYEKMQ come from the germline V gene (reference sequence). The CDR3: CASSPGGTLGYTF. CDR3 DNA sequence: TGTGCCAGCAGCCCGGGGGGAACTCTAGGCTACACCTTC.

The genes are TRBV19 and TRBJ2-1, with D perhaps given as TRBD1 or TRBD2 (6 bases each). Trimming pared 7 bases from V and 9 bases from J, leaving 22 bases between. Germline CDR1 LNHDA, CDR2 SQIVND (reference sequence). The CDR3 has 15 residues. For the CDR3, the DNA is TGTGCCAGTACCCTGGTAGGGGGGCGGTATGGTGAGCAGTTCTTC. It encodes CASTLVGGRYGEQFF.

This clone appeared a few times. This chain joins TRBV7-6 and TRBJ2-1; no definite D call. Trimming removed 4 bases from V and 5 bases from J, with 3 bases in between. CDR3 length equals 11 residues. Germline V gives CDR1 SGHVS, CDR2 FNYEAQ. The CDR3 protein is CASSSNNEQFF. The CDR3 DNA is TGTGCCAGCAGCTCTAACAATGAGCAGTTCTTC.

Turning to this clone: One end of the junction is discordant with germline, which a read error may explain. This chain uses TRBV6-5 with TRBJ1-2; 7 positions agree with TRBD1. This CDR3 is built from 13 residues. Germline CDR1 and CDR2: MNHEY and SVGAGI. DNA of the CDR3: TGTGCCATCAGTGAGACTACAGGGGCCGGCTACACCTTC. Protein: CAISETTGAGYTF.

This sequence joins TRBV11-2 and TRBJ2-5, with a possible D match to TRBD2 (5 bases). CDR3 length: 14 amino acids. In germline, CDR1 is SGHAT, CDR2 FQNNGV. V lost 8 bases to trimming and J lost 4 bases, with 17 bases between them. The CDR3 region is CASQKDGEGETQYF. CDR3 bases: TGTGCCAGCCAAAAGGACGGAGAGGGAGAGACCCAGTACTTC.

The table lists this clone with a count of one. The chain is built from TRBV7-8 and TRBJ1-2; D perhaps matches TRBD1 (5 bases). V gave up 3 bases and J gave up 3 bases, with 8 bases separating them. The germline V gene encodes CDR1 SGHVS and CDR2 FQNEAQ. The CDR3 consists of 13 residues. CDR3 nucleotides: TGTGCCAGCAGCTTCCGAGGGGACTATGGCTACACCTTC. It encodes CASSFRGDYGYTF.

This clone was seen just once. Compared with germline, one end of the junction differs, possibly owing to a read error. At the DNA level, this CDR3 is encoded by other sequences in the same sample as well. This sequence joins TRBV13 and TRBJ1-2, with 9 bases fitting TRBD1. This CDR3 contains 15 residues. CDR1 is PRHDT, CDR2 FYEKMQ, per germline (reference sequence). The CDR3 nucleotides read TGTGCCAGCAGCCCAAGGACAGGGGCTAACTATGGTTACACCTTC. This codes for CASSPRTGANYGYTF.

This sequence joins TRBV25-1 and TRBJ1-2; unclear D gene. V was cut by 6 bases and J by 4 bases, with 18 bases left in between. CDR1 and CDR2 (germline): MGHDK, SYGVNS. This CDR3 has 15 amino acids. CDR3 amino acids: CASSQDTLRGYGYTF. CDR3 nucleotides: TGTGCCAGCAGCCAAGATACTCTACGGGGCTATGGCTACACCTTC.

The rearrangement joins TRBV5-6 to TRBJ2-7, with 8 bases aligning to TRBD1. The V gene end was trimmed by 3 bases and the J gene end by 2 bases; junction bases not matched to a gene: 4. This CDR3 comprises 14 residues. The V gene's germline CDR1 is SGHDT and CDR2 YYEEEE. For the CDR3, the DNA is TGTGCCAGCAGCTCGCAGGGGGCGGCCTACGAGCAGTACGTC. Translating it yields CASSSQGAAYEQYV.

This clone occurred once. This rearrangement joins TRBV7-8 to TRBJ2-1, with D possibly being TRBD1 (5 bases). V was trimmed by 5 bases and J by 3 bases, leaving 14 bases between them. The CDR3 consists of 15 residues. Per germline, CDR1 SGHVS and CDR2 FQNEAQ. CDR3 residues: CASSQTEGNYNEQFF. CDR3 coding DNA: TGTGCCAGCAGCCAGACAGAAGGAAACTACAATGAGCAGTTCTTC.

CDR3 protein: CASSLGLGEGTGELFF. DNA of the CDR3: TGTGCCAGCAGCTTAGGCCTGGGCGAGGGAACCGGGGAGCTGTTTTTT. This chain connects TRBV11-3 to TRBJ2-2; weak D call: TRBD2 (5 bases). V gave up 1 base and J gave up 5 bases, with 14 bases separating them. Germline CDR1 SGHNT, CDR2 YENEEA. The CDR3 is 16 residues long.

The rearrangement joins TRBV5-1 to TRBJ1-1; maybe TRBD1 (6 bases). Looked up from germline, CDR1 is SGHRS and CDR2 is YFSETQ. The CDR3 is made up of 14 amino acids. With 4 bases removed from V and 5 bases from J, the gap between germline ends came to 15 bases. This chain's CDR3 is CASSLQGSGTEAFF. The CDR3 nucleotides read TGCGCCAGCAGCCTACAGGGTAGTGGGACTGAAGCTTTCTTT.

The chain employs TRBV4-2 and TRBJ2-1, with D possibly TRBD1 on 6 matching bases. The CDR3 contains 14 residues. CDR1 is LGHNA, CDR2 YNFKEQ, per germline. Trimming took 1 base from V and 6 from J, leaving 10 bases between them. CDR3 amino acids: CASSQGTDINEQFF. CDR3 bases: TGTGCCAGCAGCCAAGGGACAGATATCAATGAGCAGTTCTTC.

J is TRBJ1-5 and V is TRBV6-1; D gene unclear. CDR1 is MNHNS and CDR2 is SASEGT in the germline V gene. V shed 0 bases and J shed 5 bases, with 17 bases lying between them. CDR3 length: 17 residues. CDR3 loop: CASSEALLADTDQPQHF. The CDR3 nucleotides read TGTGCCAGCAGTGAAGCGCTTCTGGCGGATACAGATCAGCCCCAGCATTTT.

This chain joins TRBV7-2 and TRBJ1-3; D is uncertain. The germline V gene encodes CDR1 SGHTA and CDR2 FQGNSA. V was pared by 3 bases and J by 0 bases, with 12 bases between. CDR3 size: 16 residues. CDR3 bases: TGTGCCAGCAGCTTCCCAAACATACACTCTGGAAACACCATATATTTT. The encoded protein is CASSFPNIHSGNTIYF.

The V and J genes are TRBV4-3 and TRBJ1-1; D remains unclear. The V gene's germline CDR1 is LGHNA and CDR2 YSLEER. The CDR3 contains 13 residues. Trimming shortened V by 1 base and J by 2 bases, and 5 bases separated the two germline ends. Here the CDR3 DNA reads TGCGCCAGCAGCCAAGGCCGAAACACTGAAGCTTTCTTT. It specifies CASSQGRNTEAFF.